This T cell receptor beta chain was captured by sequencing in a study of CD8+ T cells in alopecia areata. Investigators isolated RNA and reverse transcribed it into cDNA to act as the sequencing template. The method was immunoSEQ multiplex PCR; TCRdb's version includes in-frame clones alone and lacks a portion of them. The sample has some 200,000 clones; 50% to 60% are singletons. From alopecia areata patients, lesional scalp punch biopsies and peripheral blood were collected. On this clone itself: The sample holds other DNA sequences that translate to the same CDR3.

The germline V and J ends were trimmed by 7 bases and 2 bases, with 15 bases remaining between them. The CDR3 length is 14 residues. Germline CDR1 and CDR2: GTSNPN and SVGIG (reference sequence). The sequences come from CD4+ T cells sorted from blood, collected at week 0. The J gene is TRBJ1-3, the V gene TRBV30; unclear D gene. The receptor was derived from a human donor with alopecia areata. This chain's CDR3 is CAFTRTVAGNTIYF. CDR3 sequence (DNA): TGTGCCTTCACTCGGACGGTAGCTGGAAACACCATATATTTT.